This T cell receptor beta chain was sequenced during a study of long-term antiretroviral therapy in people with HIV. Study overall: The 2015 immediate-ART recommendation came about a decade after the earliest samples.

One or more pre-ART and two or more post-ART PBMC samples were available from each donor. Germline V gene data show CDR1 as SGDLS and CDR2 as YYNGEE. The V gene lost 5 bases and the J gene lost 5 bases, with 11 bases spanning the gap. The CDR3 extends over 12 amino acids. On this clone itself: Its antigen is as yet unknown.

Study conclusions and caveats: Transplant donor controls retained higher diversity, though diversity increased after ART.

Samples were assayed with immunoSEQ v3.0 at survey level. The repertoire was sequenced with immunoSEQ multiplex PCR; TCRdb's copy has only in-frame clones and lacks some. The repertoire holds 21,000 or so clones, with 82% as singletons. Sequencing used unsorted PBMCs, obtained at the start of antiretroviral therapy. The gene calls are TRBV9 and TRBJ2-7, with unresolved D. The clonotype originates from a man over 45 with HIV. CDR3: CASRIEVHEQYF. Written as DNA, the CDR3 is TGTGCCAGCAGAATAGAAGTCCACGAGCAGTACTTC.